This TCR beta chain was identified in a study of cytomegalovirus exposure and HLA in healthy donors. Researchers ran the PCR with 60 Vbeta and 13 Jbeta primers. Method: immunoSEQ multiplex PCR; TCRdb's copy keeps in-frame clones and lacks some. The data contain some 98,000 clones, about 81% of them singletons. CDR3 length: 17 amino acids. V lost 3 bases and J 5 bases, leaving 22 bases between the germline ends. Germline assignment: CDR1 MNHNS and CDR2 SASEGT. Sequenced material: PBMCs. The J gene is TRBJ2-5, the V gene TRBV6-1; TRBD2 might be the D (5 bases). This sequence originates from a middle-aged man in good health and CMV-seronegative. The CDR3 nucleotides read TGTGCCAGCAGTGATCCCCCTGGGCGGGTTTGGTGGGAGACCCAGTACTTC. Encoded protein: CASSDPPGRVWWETQYF.